The 13 T cell receptor beta chains listed next were all sequenced from one sample in a study of T cell repertoires in cytomegalovirus infection. Using its own MiXCR run on the reads, TCRdb lists one record per CDR3 protein. The sample holds some 940,000 distinct CDR3 sequences, approximately 30% seen once. No cognate antigen is known for these TCRs. The material sequenced was cultured CD8+ T cells from PBMCs, taken from culture after CMV antigen stimulation. All receptors come from a human donor in good health (CMV status not recorded). Some clones in this sample may be carry-over from other donors' samples.

The chain links TRBV9 to TRBJ2-3; 11 bases align to TRBD2. Per germline, CDR1 SGDLS and CDR2 YYNGEE. With V trimmed by 3 bases and J by 6 bases, 12 bases remained unmatched. The CDR3 runs to 17 residues. The chain's CDR3 is CASSEKDSGGAYDTQYF. Written as DNA, the CDR3 is TGTGCCAGCAGCGAAAAGGATAGCGGGGGGGCCTACGATACGCAGTATTTT.

This clonotype was recorded many times. The J gene is TRBJ1-2, the V gene TRBV7-9; no reliable D call. The CDR3 extends over 15 amino acids. With 4 bases removed from V and 5 bases from J, the gap between germline ends came to 17 bases. Germline loops: CDR1 SEHNR, CDR2 FQNEAQ (reference sequence). The CDR3: CASSSKIKDPYGYTF. Here the CDR3 DNA reads TGTGCCAGCAGCTCCAAAATAAAGGATCCTTATGGCTACACCTTC.

This clonotype was observed once. The V call is TRBV19, the J call TRBJ2-2, with 7 bases that match TRBD2. Germline V gene sequence: CDR1 LNHDA, CDR2 SQIVND (reference sequence). V dropped 10 bases and J dropped 4; count of bases not matched to a gene: 3. This CDR3 comprises 12 residues. Here the CDR3 reads CATTGGTGELFF. DNA of the CDR3: TGTGCCACTACGGGGGGCACCGGGGAGCTGTTTTTT. The variable domain in full, completed from reference TRBV19 and TRBJ2-2, reads DGGITQSPKYLFRKEGQNVTLSCEQNLNHDAMYWYRQDPGQGLRLIYYSQIVNDFQKGDIAEGYSVSREKKESFPLTVTSAQKNPTAFYLCATTGGTGELFFGEGSRLTVL.

The V call is TRBV10-3, the J call TRBJ1-2, with D maybe TRBD1 (6 bases). V lost 9 bases to trimming and J lost 4 bases, with 15 bases between them. Germline values: CDR1 ENHRY, CDR2 SYGVKD. This CDR3 region has 13 residues. The CDR3 region has the DNA TGTGCCATTCCTACGGGACAAAGCTATGGCTACACCTTC. Translation gives CAIPTGQSYGYTF.

This clonotype has a handful of counts. This chain joins TRBV12-5 and TRBJ2-2; 8 positions agree with TRBD1. The V gene's germline CDR1 is LGHNT and CDR2 FRNRAP. V shed 1 base and J 6 bases; nucleotides not matched to a gene: 16. This CDR3 is 19 amino acids long. CDR3 nucleotides: TGTGCTAGTGGTTTGGGGACAGGGTCGTTGCGTTTATACCCCGGGGAGCTGTTTTTT. Encoded protein: CASGLGTGSLRLYPGELFF.

The chain carries TRBV7-9 and TRBJ2-7, with no clear D. With 5 bases removed from V and 2 bases from J, the gap between germline ends came to 13 bases. CDR1 is SEHNR and CDR2 is FQNEAQ in the germline V gene (reference sequence). This CDR3 is 14 amino acids long. CDR3 DNA: TGTGCCAGCAGCGGCGCAGGAAGAACCTACGAGCAGTACTTC. It yields the protein CASSGAGRTYEQYF.

This clonotype has only a few counts. V gene TRBV25-1 combines with J gene TRBJ1-2; D might be TRBD1 (5 bases). With 8 bases removed from V and 5 bases from J, the gap between germline ends came to 24 bases. The CDR3 sequence is 16 residues long. In germline, CDR1 is MGHDK, CDR2 SYGVNS. DNA for the CDR3: TGTGCCAGCCCAGCGGACAACCCTCCTCCCAAGTATGGCTACACCTTC. Amino acid sequence: CASPADNPPPKYGYTF.

The rearrangement uses TRBV12-3 or TRBV12-4 and TRBJ2-3, with 13 positions matching TRBD2. V was clipped by 3 bases and J by 3 bases; unmatched bases: 6. The CDR3 runs to 17 residues. The CDR3 region is CASSFPTSGGATDTQYF. The CDR3 DNA follows: TGTGCCAGCAGTTTCCCTACTAGCGGGGGGGCGACAGATACGCAGTATTTT.

This clonotype has just a few counts. The chain couples TRBV6-5 to TRBJ2-2, with no clear D. CDR1 MNHEY and CDR2 SVGAGI come from the germline V gene. This CDR3 spans 13 amino acids. Trimming removed 2 bases from V and 6 bases from J, with 7 bases in between. The CDR3 bases are TGTGCCAGCAGTTACGGGGTACCCGGGGAGCTGTTTTTT. Translation: CASSYGVPGELFF.

This clonotype occurred a few times. The V gene is TRBV2, the J gene TRBJ2-1; 7 nucleotides match TRBD1. CDR1 SNHLY and CDR2 FYNNEI come from the germline V gene. This CDR3 is built from 15 residues. V was clipped by 6 bases and J by 7 bases; unmatched bases: 12. The CDR3 region is CASSGVQGIGNEQFF. In nucleotides, the CDR3 is TGTGCCAGCAGCGGAGTACAGGGGATTGGGAATGAGCAGTTCTTC. The full variable domain, in which reference TRBV2 and TRBJ2-1 provide the parts outside the CDR3, is EPEVTQTPSHQVTQMGQEVILRCVPISNHLYFYWYRQILGQKVEFLVSFYNNEISEKSEIFDDQFSVERPDGSNFTLKIRSTKLEDSAMYFCASSGVQGIGNEQFFGPGTRLTVL.

On this clonotype itself: The germline gene is not matched at one end of the junction; a read error may be the cause. The chain is built from TRBV7-4 and TRBJ1-4; no definite D call. Germline CDR1 reads SGHVT; CDR2 reads SQSDAQ. This CDR3 spans 15 amino acids. The CDR3 region is CASSLVGSPDEKLVF. DNA for the CDR3: TGTGCCAGCAGCTTAGTCGGGAGCCCTGATGAAAAACTGGTTTTT.

The chain has TRBV12-3 or TRBV12-4 and TRBJ1-1, with 9 bases matching TRBD1. The trim removed 3 bases at V and 0 bases at J, leaving 8 bases unmatched. The length of the CDR3 is 17 residues. CDR3 region: CASSFFVGQGMNTEAFF. For the CDR3, the DNA is TGTGCCAGCAGTTTTTTCGTGGGACAGGGAATGAACACTGAAGCTTTCTTT.

This rearrangement joins TRBV18 to TRBJ1-6; 7 positions agree with TRBD1. V gave up 3 bases and J gave up 4 bases; unmatched junction bases: 9. CDR1 KGHSH and CDR2 LQKENI come from the germline V gene. There are 17 residues in the CDR3. CDR3 sequence (DNA): TGTGCCAGCTCACCGATGATCGAACAGGGGTATAATTCACCCCTCCACTTT. Translated: CASSPMIEQGYNSPLHF.